The entry below gives a single T cell receptor beta chain sequence along with its context. Germline V gene data show CDR1 as MGHDK and CDR2 as SYGVNS. The CDR3 is made up of 16 amino acids. The J segment lost 3 bases and the V segment lost 0 bases, leaving 6 bases of the junction unmatched. This entry is derived from a study of control samples from healthy donors and cancer patients. Sequencing was performed with immunoSEQ multiplex PCR; in TCRdb, only in-frame clones are kept and a portion is missing. The table lists about 130,000 clones, roughly 92% of them singletons. Input material: blood. The V call is TRBV25-1, the J call TRBJ2-5; 8 positions match TRBD2. The sequence came from a man in his late teens or twenties in good health. The CDR3 loop reads CASSEYGGGLEETQYF. The CDR3 DNA follows: TGTGCCAGCAGTGAATACGGGGGGGGGCTCGAAGAGACCCAGTACTTC.